The table lists the clone carrying this T cell receptor (beta chain) with many counts. These data are taken from a study of identical twins. Germline V CDR1 and CDR2: SGDLS, YYNGEE. V was pared by 3 bases and J by 5 bases, with 1 base between. The CDR3 sequence is 10 residues long. TCRdb ran MiXCR on the 5' RACE reads and lists one entry per CDR3 protein. The data contain 200,000 to 300,000 distinct CDR3 sequences, about 7.5% of them singletons. These data also formed part of another study, on yellow fever vaccine responses in identical twins.

The receptor was isolated from a woman in her late teens or twenties in good health. The genes are TRBV9 and TRBJ2-3; D is uncertain. The specimen sequenced was CD8+ T cells sorted from blood. CDR3 region: CASSGDTQYF. For the CDR3, the DNA is TGTGCCAGCAGCGGAGATACGCAGTATTTT.